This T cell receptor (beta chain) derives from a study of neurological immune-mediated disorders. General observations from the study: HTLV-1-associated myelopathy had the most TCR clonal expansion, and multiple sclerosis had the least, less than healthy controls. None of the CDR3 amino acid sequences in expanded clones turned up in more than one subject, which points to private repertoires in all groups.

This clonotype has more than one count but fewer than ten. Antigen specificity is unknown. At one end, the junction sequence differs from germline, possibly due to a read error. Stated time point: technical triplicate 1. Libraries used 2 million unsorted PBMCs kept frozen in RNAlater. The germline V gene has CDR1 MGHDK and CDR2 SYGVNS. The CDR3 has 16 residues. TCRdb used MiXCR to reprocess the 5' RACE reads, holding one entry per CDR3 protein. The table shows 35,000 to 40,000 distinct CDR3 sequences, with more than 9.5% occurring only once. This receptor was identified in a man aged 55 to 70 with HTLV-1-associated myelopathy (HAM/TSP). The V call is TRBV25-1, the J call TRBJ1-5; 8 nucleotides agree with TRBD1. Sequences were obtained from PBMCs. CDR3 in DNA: TGTGCAAGCAGTGAGTCCGGGACAGGCCTTAATCAGCCCCAGAATTTT. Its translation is CASSESGTGLNQPQNF.